This T cell receptor beta chain originates from a study of OX40 agonist ivuxolimab in advanced cancers. With regard to the full study: Ivuxolimab was an agonistic, fully human IgG2 monoclonal antibody directed against OX40 (CD134), a costimulatory receptor. Intravenous ivuxolimab was administered to patients every 2 weeks at six dose levels: 0.01, 0.1, 0.3, 1.5, 3 and 10 mg/kg. Of the 50 or so patients in dose escalation, around 19 had hepatocellular carcinoma, about 15 had melanoma, 9 had renal cell carcinoma and 9 had head and neck cancer. The dose-escalation cohort was roughly 87% male with a mean age of approximately 59 years, ranging from about 23 to 85. Prior anti-PD-1, anti-PD-L1 or anti-CTLA-4 therapy was permitted, and 30% to 50% of dose-escalation patients had received checkpoint inhibitors. Three dose-escalation patients achieved partial responses, one with hepatocellular carcinoma and two with cutaneous melanoma. Peripheral TCRbeta sequencing was intended to test whether TCR sequence diversity was altered and clonal T-cell expansion was caused by ivuxolimab. The paper covers the monotherapy dose-escalation part of the phase I ivuxolimab trial, which included N = 52 patients.

The trial excluded patients who had a history of autoimmune disease or were on systemic immunosuppression. Peripheral blood for TCR sequencing was drawn from every dose cohort at baseline, at cycle 4 day 1 and at cycle 7 day 1. Samples came from an open-label, multicenter, first-in-human phase I dose-escalation trial of ivuxolimab. The trial enrolled adults with locally advanced or metastatic head and neck squamous cell, hepatocellular, melanoma or renal cell carcinoma. Before TCR sequencing, CD4+ T cells and CD8+ T cells were sorted from peripheral blood as separate populations. As for this clone: Its antigen target is currently unknown. No much larger clone is present one base from it, and per-base qualities are unavailable.

Trimming at the junction amounts to 0 bases on V and 6 bases on J, and the germline ends lie 8 bases apart. The germline V gene (reference sequence) yields GTSNPN for CDR1 and SVGIG for CDR2. The CDR3, from cysteine to phenylalanine, totals 12 residues. This entry keeps only the CDR3 DNA: 36 bases, framed from base 1. The full study reports these points: Clonal expansion of both CD4+ and CD8+ blood T cells was observed from baseline to week 6 at doses 0.1 to 3.0 mg/kg. The antigen specificity of the peripheral T cells that underwent clonal expansion was not determined. In the 0.1-3.0 mg/kg groups, partial responders were among the patients with the lowest normalized peripheral clonal expansion, particularly in CD8+ T cells. After ivuxolimab, more expanded clones were found on average in CD8+ T cells than in CD4+ T cells. Low levels of normalized T-cell clonal expansion were also seen in some patients who did not respond.

Genomic DNA was extracted from sorted cells for sequencing of the TCRbeta CDR3 region. The immunoSEQ Assay was used to sequence the TCRbeta CDR3 regions. Imported from immuneACCESS, the table was reduced by TCRdb to in-frame sequences with V and J called. These copies leave out some clones; in studies compared against another copy, an unresolved V gene accounts for under half, and the cause of the remainder is not known. For this sample there are tens of thousands of clones; roughly 92% appear just once. The top ten clonotypes cover around 1.1% of the sample. The sequence is built from TRBV30 and TRBJ1-2; the D gene assignment is ambiguous. This sequence was found in an adult with an advanced solid tumor such as melanoma, head and neck, liver or kidney cancer. Sequenced here: CD4+ or CD8+ T cells sorted from blood, sampled in a trial of the OX40 agonist ivuxolimab. The nucleotide sequence is given as TGTGCCTGGAGTGTATCCAGCCATGGCTACACCTTC. This encodes CAWSVSSHGYTF.